This is a list of T cell receptor beta chains from one sample in a study of T cell repertoires in cytomegalovirus infection. TCRdb reprocessed the reads via MiXCR and lists one record per CDR3 protein. This sample yields over 150,000 distinct CDR3 sequences, of which 17% are seen a single time; almost 25% belongs to the top ten. The sequencing input was CD8+ T cells from PBMCs. These receptors were collected from a human donor in good health (CMV status not recorded). Some clones in this sample may be carry-over from other donors' samples. The conserved cysteine and the conserved F or W are not part of the CDR3 here.

j_gene	v_gene	CDR3aa
TRBJ2-1	TRBV20-1	SARDVAGGPYNEQF
TRBJ2-1	TRBV28	ASSPGGGTNNEQF
TRBJ1-1	TRBV6-2/TRBV6-3	ASSYWTPATEAF
TRBJ2-7	TRBV4-1	ASSQVKGQYHEQY
TRBJ1-2	TRBV7-9	TSSPYVGQGGYGYT
TRBJ1-1	TRBV12-3/TRBV12-4	ASSLLPGGTEAF
TRBJ2-7	TRBV9	ASSPGIYEQY
TRBJ1-6	TRBV7-8	ASSLGGTDNSPLH
TRBJ2-7	TRBV6-5	ASSILPLSGGDSGEQY
TRBJ1-5	TRBV28	ASSPQSSNQPQH
TRBJ1-2	TRBV7-9	ASSQAPGAGT
TRBJ2-7	TRBV6-5	ASSYSMPPSGDTYEQY
TRBJ2-5	TRBV7-6	ASSTAPDLGREGQETQY
TRBJ2-7	TRBV7-2	ASSLVPGAQEQY